The clone carrying this T cell receptor beta chain was seen a few times. In the source study's methods: From reference gene primer amplification, estimates of nucleated cell counts were derived. TCRdb's copy holds only in-frame clones and misses some; the assay was immunoSEQ multiplex PCR. The V and J calls and clone size come from that table; D and trimming were worked out from the DNA. The data show a few hundred thousand clones, 75% to 90% seen once. The data stem from a study of blood T cell repertoires in COVID-19. Study-level information: PBMCs, B-cell-depleted T cells, or T cells provided the cDNA or gDNA that made up the material.

Sequenced input: peripheral blood. The clonotype originates from a woman in her 70s with COVID-19, enrolled during active disease.

CDR3 loop: CASGTPGTVNTEAFF. In nucleotides, the CDR3 is TGTGCCAGCGGGACTCCCGGGACAGTGAACACTGAAGCTTTCTTT. V gene TRBV5-4 combines with J gene TRBJ1-1, with 7 positions matching TRBD1. Germline values: CDR1 SGHNT, CDR2 YYREEE (reference sequence). V was pared by 7 bases and J by 0 bases, with 9 bases of the junction left unmatched. CDR3 length: 15 amino acids.